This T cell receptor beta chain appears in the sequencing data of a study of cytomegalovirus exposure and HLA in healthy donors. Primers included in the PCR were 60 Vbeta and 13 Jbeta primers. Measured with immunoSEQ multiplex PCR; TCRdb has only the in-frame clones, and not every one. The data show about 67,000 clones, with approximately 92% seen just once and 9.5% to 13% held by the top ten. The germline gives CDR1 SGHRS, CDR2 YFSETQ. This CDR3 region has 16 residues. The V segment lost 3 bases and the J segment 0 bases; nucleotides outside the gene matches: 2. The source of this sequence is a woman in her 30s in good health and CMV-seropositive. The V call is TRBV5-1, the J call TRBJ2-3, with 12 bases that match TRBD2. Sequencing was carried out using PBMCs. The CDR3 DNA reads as TGCGCCAGCAGCTCCGGGACTAGCGGGAGCACAGATACGCAGTATTTT. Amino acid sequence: CASSSGTSGSTDTQYF.